The sequence of this TCR beta chain was determined in a study of OX40 agonist ivuxolimab in advanced cancers. Study-level background: Ivuxolimab, an agonist antibody against OX40 (CD134), was given to patients. Males comprised around 78% of the group, whose mean age was approximately 62 years (range about 20 to 90).

This CDR3 comprises 16 residues. Germline CDR1 and CDR2: SGHRS and YFSETQ. V shed 4 bases and J 8 bases; nucleotides not matched to a gene: 13. On cycle 4 day 1 and cycle 7 day 1, as well as at baseline, blood was sampled. Clones were read by immunoSEQ multiplex PCR, and TCRdb kept only the in-frame ones, dropping some. This table has tens of thousands of clones, 75% to 90% appearing once. Whole-study findings and limits: Normalized expansion of T-cell clones was also low for some nonresponders.

As regards this clone: What it binds is unknown.

The TCR was taken from an adult with an advanced solid tumor such as melanoma, head and neck, liver or kidney cancer. The V call is TRBV5-1, the J call TRBJ1-4, with TRBD1 identical over 8 bases. The sequences come from CD4+ or CD8+ T cells sorted from blood, collected in a trial of the OX40 agonist ivuxolimab. Here the CDR3 reads CASSTGQGVMGEKLFF. CDR3 coding DNA: TGCGCCAGCAGCACAGGACAGGGCGTGATGGGAGAAAAACTGTTTTTT.